This T cell receptor (beta chain) was profiled in a study of blood T cell repertoires in COVID-19. Across the whole study: Acute and convalescent COVID-19 specimens originated in the United States, Italy and Spain. Nucleic acid was either cDNA or gDNA, and it came from T cells, B-cell-depleted T cells, or PBMCs.

Per the authors' pipeline: Nucleated cell number was recorded as an estimate derived from reference gene primer amplification. The method was immunoSEQ multiplex PCR; TCRdb's version includes in-frame clones alone and lacks a portion of them. That table is the source of V, J and clone size, and D and trimming were worked out from the DNA. The data show about 44,000 clones, with about nine tenths seen just once and approximately 23% held by the top ten. The V gene lost 3 bases and the J gene lost 4 bases, with 7 bases spanning the gap. The CDR3 is 13 residues long. Germline V gene data show CDR1 as SGHTA and CDR2 as FQGNSA.

The clonotype comes from an elderly woman in a cohort sampled during active or convalescent COVID-19. The genes are TRBV7-2 and TRBJ2-1; D unclear. Sample: peripheral blood. CDR3 DNA: TGTGCCAGCAGCTTTATCAGTTACAATGAGCAGTTCTTC. This sequence encodes CASSFISYNEQFF.